This TCR beta chain was captured by sequencing in a study of blood T cell repertoires in COVID-19. Looking at the study overall: Samples taken during acute and convalescent COVID-19 were collected in the United States, Italy and Spain. PBMCs, B-cell-depleted T cells, or T cells provided the cDNA or gDNA that made up the material.

Generated by immunoSEQ multiplex PCR, the TCRdb table keeps only in-frame clones and is missing some. Here the sample spans some 150,000 clones, approximately 91% being singletons. V shed 2 bases and J shed 1 base, with 12 bases lying between them. Looked up from germline, CDR1 is SGHTA and CDR2 is FQGNSA. The CDR3 is made up of 15 amino acids. The rearrangement links TRBV7-2 to TRBJ2-7; tentative D call: TRBD2 (5 bases). The receptor comes from a man in his fifties with active or convalescent COVID-19. Sequenced sample: peripheral blood. The CDR3 region has the DNA TGTGCCAGCAGCTTAAGGCGGGTTTGGTCCTACGAGCAGTACTTC. This gives the protein CASSLRRVWSYEQYF.